This T cell receptor (beta chain) was retrieved from a study of T cells in Graves' hyperthyroidism and ophthalmopathy. Whole-study findings and limits: Most expanded thyroid clonotypes above 0.001 recurred in blood.

This clonotype was counted between two and nine times. Antigen: not known. Researchers amplified the TCR beta CDR3 regions from RNA transcripts. The primer set for the first-round RT-PCR of the TCR CDR3 was HTBI. TCRdb fed the multiplex PCR reads into MiXCR, producing one record per CDR3 protein. Counted here are under 350,000 distinct CDR3 sequences, approximately 15% occurring once; the ten biggest clones make up around 57%. The CDR3 length is 16 residues. CDR1 is LNHDA, CDR2 SQIVND, per germline (reference sequence). The V gene end was trimmed by 4 bases and the J gene end by 3 bases; junction bases not matched to a gene: 10.

Sequences were obtained from blood. The V call is TRBV19, the J call TRBJ2-3, with 7 bases that match TRBD1. The TCR comes from a woman aged 55-75 years with Graves' ophthalmopathy. The DNA for the CDR3 is TGTGCCAGTAGTACCCGTGGGGACAGCCGGACAGATACGCAGTATTTT. This gives the protein CASSTRGDSRTDTQYF.